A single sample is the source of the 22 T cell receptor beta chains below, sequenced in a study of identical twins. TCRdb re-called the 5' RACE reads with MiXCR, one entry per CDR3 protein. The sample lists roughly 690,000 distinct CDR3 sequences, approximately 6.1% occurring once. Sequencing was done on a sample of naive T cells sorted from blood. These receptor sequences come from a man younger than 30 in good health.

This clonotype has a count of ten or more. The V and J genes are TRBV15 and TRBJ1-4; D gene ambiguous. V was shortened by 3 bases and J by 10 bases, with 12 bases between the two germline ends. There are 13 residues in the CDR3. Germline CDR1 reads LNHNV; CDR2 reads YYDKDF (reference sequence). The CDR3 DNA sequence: TGTGCCACCAGCAGCTCGGCAGCCGGAAAACTGTTTTTT. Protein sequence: CATSSSAAGKLFF.

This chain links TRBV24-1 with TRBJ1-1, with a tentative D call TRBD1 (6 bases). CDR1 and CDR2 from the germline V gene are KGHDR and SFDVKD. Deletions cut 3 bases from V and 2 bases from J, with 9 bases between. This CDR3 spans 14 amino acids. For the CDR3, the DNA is TGTGCCACCAGTGATGCAGGGGTTAACACTGAAGCTTTCTTT. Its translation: CATSDAGVNTEAFF.

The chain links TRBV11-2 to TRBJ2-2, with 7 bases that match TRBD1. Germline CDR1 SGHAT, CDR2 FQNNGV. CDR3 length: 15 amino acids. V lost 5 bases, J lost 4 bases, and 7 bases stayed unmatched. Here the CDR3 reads CASSPGTVSTGELFF. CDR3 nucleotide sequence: TGTGCCAGCAGCCCCGGGACAGTTAGCACCGGGGAGCTGTTTTTT. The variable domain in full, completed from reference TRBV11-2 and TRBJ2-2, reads EAGVAQSPRYKIIEKRQSVAFWCNPISGHATLYWYQQILGQGPKLLIQFQNNGVVDDSQLPKDRFSAERLKGVDSTLKIQPAKLEDSAVYLCASSPGTVSTGELFFGEGSRLTVL.

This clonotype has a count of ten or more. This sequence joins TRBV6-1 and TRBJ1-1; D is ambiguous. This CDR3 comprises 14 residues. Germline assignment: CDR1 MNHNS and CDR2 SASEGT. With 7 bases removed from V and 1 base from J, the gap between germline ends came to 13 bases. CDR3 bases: TGTGCCAGCATTGCTTTCGGTTGGAACACTGAAGCTTTCTTT. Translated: CASIAFGWNTEAFF.

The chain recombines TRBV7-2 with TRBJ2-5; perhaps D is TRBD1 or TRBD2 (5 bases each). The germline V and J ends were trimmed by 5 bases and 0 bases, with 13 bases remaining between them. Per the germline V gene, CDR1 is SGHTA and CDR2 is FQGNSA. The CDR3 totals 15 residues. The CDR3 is CASSGPGPNQETQYF. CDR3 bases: TGTGCCAGCAGCGGACCGGGACCGAACCAAGAGACCCAGTACTTC.

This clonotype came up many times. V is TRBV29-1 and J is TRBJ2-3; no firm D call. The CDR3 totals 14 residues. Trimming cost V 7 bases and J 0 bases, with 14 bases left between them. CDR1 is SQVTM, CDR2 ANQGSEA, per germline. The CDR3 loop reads CSGVPWGSTDTQYF. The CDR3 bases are TGCAGCGGAGTTCCTTGGGGAAGCACAGATACGCAGTATTTT.

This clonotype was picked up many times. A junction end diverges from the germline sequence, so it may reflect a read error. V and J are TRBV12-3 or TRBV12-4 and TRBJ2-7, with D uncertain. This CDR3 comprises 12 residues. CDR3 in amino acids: CASSLGYYEQYF. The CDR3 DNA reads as TGTGCCAGCAGCTTAGGGTACTACGAGCAGTACTTC.

As DNA, the CDR3 is TGCGCCAGCAGCTTGGAAGGGGCCGACTATGGCTACACCTTC. This codes for CASSLEGADYGYTF. This chain connects TRBV5-1 to TRBJ1-2; D possibly corresponds to TRBD1 (5 bases). The V gene lost 0 bases and the J gene lost 3 bases, with 9 bases spanning the gap. Germline V gene data show CDR1 as SGHRS and CDR2 as YFSETQ. The CDR3 has 14 residues. The complete variable domain, with remaining parts taken from reference TRBV5-1 and TRBJ1-2, reads KAGVTQTPRYLIKTRGQQVTLSCSPISGHRSVSWYQQTPGQGLQFLFEYFSETQRNKGNFPGRFSGRQFSNSRSEMNVSTLELGDSALYLCASSLEGADYGYTFGSGTRLTVV.

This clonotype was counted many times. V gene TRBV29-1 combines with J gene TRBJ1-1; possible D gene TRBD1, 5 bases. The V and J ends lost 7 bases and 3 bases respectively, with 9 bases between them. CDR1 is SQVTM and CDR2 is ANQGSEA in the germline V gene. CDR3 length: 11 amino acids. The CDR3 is CSASGDTEAFF. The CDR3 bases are TGCAGCGCCTCGGGGGACACTGAAGCTTTCTTT.

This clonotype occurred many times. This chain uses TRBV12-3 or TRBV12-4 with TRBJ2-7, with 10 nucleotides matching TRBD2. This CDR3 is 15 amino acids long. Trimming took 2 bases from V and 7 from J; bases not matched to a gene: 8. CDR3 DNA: TGTGCCAGCAGTTTAACAGGGCTAGCGGGAGTGGAGCAGTACTTC. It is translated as CASSLTGLAGVEQYF.

The CDR3 loop is CASSQMASGELFF. CDR3 DNA sequence: TGTGCCAGCAGCCAAATGGCGTCCGGGGAGCTGTTTTTT. V gene TRBV3-1 combines with J gene TRBJ2-2; D is uncertain. CDR1 is LGHDT and CDR2 is YNNKEL in the germline V gene (reference sequence). Trimming shortened V by 2 bases and J by 6 bases, and 7 bases separated the two germline ends. This CDR3 has 13 amino acids.

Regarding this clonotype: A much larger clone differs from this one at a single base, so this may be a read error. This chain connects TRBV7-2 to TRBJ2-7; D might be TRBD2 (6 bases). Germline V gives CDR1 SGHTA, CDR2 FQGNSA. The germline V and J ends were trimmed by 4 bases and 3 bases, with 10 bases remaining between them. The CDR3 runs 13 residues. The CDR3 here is CASSYFSGYEQYF. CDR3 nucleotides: TGTGCCAGCAGCTACTTTAGCGGCTACGAGCAGTACTTC.

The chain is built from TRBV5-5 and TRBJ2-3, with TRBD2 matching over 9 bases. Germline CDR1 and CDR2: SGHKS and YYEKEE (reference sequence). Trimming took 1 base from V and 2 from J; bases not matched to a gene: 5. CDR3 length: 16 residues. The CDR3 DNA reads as TGTGCCAGCAGCTTGTCGACTAGCGGACCCACAGATACGCAGTATTTT. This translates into CASSLSTSGPTDTQYF. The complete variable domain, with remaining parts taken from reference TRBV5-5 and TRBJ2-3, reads DAGVTQSPTHLIKTRGQQVTLRCSPISGHKSVSWYQQVLGQGPQFIFQYYEKEERGRGNFPDRFSARQFPNYSSELNVNALLLGDSALYLCASSLSTSGPTDTQYFGPGTRLTVL.

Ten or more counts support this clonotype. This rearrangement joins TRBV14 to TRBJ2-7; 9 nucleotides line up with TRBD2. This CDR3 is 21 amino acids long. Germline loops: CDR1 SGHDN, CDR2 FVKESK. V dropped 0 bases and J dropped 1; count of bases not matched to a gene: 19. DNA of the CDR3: TGTGCCAGCAGCCAAGATTTACCGGGACTAGCCCCAGAAGCCTCATCCTACGAGCAGTACTTC. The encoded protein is CASSQDLPGLAPEASSYEQYF.

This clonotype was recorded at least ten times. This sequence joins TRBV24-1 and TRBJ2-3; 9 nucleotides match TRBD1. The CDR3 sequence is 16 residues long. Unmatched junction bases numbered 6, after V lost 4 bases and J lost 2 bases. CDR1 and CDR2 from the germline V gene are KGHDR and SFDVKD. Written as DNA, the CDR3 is TGTGCCACCAGTGACCCCCGGGACAGGGTCACAGATACGCAGTATTTT. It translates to CATSDPRDRVTDTQYF.

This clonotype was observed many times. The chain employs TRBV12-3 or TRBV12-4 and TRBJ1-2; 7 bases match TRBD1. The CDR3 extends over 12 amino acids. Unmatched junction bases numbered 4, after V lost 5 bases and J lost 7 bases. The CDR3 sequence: CASSPRGRGYTF. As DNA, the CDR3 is TGTGCCAGCAGTCCTAGGGGGCGTGGCTACACCTTC.

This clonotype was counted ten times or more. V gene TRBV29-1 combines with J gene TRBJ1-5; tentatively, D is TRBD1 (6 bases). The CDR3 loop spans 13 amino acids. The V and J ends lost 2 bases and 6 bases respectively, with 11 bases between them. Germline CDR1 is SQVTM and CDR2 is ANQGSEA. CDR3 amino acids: CSVEQGRGQPQHF. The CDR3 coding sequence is TGCAGCGTTGAACAGGGGAGAGGTCAGCCCCAGCATTTT.

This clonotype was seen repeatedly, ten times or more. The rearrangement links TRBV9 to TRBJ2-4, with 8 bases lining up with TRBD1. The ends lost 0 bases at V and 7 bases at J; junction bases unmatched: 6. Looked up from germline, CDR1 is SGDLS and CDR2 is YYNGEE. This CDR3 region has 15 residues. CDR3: CASSVATGGMNIQYF. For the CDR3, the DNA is TGTGCCAGCAGCGTAGCTACAGGGGGTATGAACATTCAGTACTTC. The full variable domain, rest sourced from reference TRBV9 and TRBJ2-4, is DSGVTQTPKHLITATGQRVTLRCSPRSGDLSVYWYQQSLDQGLQFLIQYYNGEERAKGNILERFSAQQFPDLHSELNLSSLELGDSALYFCASSVATGGMNIQYFGAGTRLSVL.

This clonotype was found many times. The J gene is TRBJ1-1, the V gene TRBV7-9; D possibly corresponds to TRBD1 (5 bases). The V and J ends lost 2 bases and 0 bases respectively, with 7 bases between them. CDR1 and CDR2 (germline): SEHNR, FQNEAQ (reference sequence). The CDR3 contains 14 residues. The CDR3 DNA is TGTGCCAGCAGCTTACGGGGGGTGAACACTGAAGCTTTCTTT. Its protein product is CASSLRGVNTEAFF.

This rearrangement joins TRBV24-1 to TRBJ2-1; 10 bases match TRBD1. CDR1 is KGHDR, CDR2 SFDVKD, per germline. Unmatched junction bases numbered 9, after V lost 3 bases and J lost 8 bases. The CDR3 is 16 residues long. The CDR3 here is CATSDPDRGPRDEQFF. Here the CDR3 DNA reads TGTGCCACCAGTGATCCAGACAGGGGGCCTAGGGATGAGCAGTTCTTC.

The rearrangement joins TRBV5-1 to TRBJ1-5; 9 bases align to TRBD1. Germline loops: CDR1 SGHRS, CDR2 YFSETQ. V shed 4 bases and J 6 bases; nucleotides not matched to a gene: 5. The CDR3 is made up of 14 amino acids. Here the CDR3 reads CASSPRTGVQPQHF. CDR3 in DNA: TGCGCCAGCAGCCCTCGGACAGGGGTTCAGCCCCAGCATTTT.

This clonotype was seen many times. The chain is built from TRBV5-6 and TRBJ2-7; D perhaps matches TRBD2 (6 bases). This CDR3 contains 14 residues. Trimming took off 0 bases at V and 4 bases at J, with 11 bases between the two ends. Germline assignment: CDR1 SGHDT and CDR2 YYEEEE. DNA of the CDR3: TGTGCCAGCAGCTTGGAGCTAGCGCAGTACGAGCAGTACGTC. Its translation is CASSLELAQYEQYV.